This record looks at one T cell receptor beta chain sequence and its context. What it binds is unknown. The sample comes from a study of cytomegalovirus exposure and HLA in healthy donors. Study context: HLA-typed donors were the source of tens of millions of unique TCRs, which an early data release held.

Overall study findings and caveats: In a later analysis, productive TCRs from donors in an Asian-associated ancestry cluster reportedly carried fewer N-insertions than the cohort mean. Later analysis suggested most CMV-associated TCR beta chains were HLA-restricted.

The CDR3 has 14 amino acids. V was trimmed by 6 bases and J by 5 bases, leaving 16 bases between them. Germline V gene sequence: CDR1 SQVTM, CDR2 ANQGSEA. In the PCR, 60 Vbeta and 13 Jbeta primers were used. The data were produced by immunoSEQ multiplex PCR, yet TCRdb's version contains in-frame clones alone and is incomplete. Among some 130,000 clones listed, roughly 76% were seen once. The sequenced sample consisted of PBMCs. The clonotype originates from a woman between 40 and 50 years old in good health and CMV-seronegative. The chain uses TRBV29-1 and TRBJ2-2; D is perhaps TRBD1 (6 bases). CDR3 coding DNA: TGCAGCGTACAGGCTGACAGGACTACCGGGGAGCTGTTTTTT. Translation gives CSVQADRTTGELFF.